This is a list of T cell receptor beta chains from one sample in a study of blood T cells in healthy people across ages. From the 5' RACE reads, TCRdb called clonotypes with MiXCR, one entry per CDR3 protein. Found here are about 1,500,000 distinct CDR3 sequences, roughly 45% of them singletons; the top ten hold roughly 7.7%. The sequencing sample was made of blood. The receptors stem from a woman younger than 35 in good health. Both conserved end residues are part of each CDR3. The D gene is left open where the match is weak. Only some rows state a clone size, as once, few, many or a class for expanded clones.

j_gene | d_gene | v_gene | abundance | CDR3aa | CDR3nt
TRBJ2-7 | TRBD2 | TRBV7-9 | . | CASSFSGSRVHEQYF | TGTGCCAGCAGCTTTAGCGGGAGTAGGGTTCACGAGCAGTACTTC
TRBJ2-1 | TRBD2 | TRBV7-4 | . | CASSLTGTSGSIREQFF | TGTGCCAGCAGCCTTACCGGGACTAGCGGGAGTATACGGGAGCAGTTCTTC
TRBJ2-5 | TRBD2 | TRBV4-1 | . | CASSSTSFSETQYF | TGCGCCAGCAGCTCGACTAGCTTCTCGGAGACCCAGTACTTC
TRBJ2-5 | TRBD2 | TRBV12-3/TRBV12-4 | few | CASSPGLAGGLRETQYF | TGTGCCAGCAGTCCGGGACTAGCGGGAGGATTACGAGAGACCCAGTACTTC
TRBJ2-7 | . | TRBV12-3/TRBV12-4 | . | CASTPQGSSEQYF | TGTGCCAGCACCCCACAGGGAAGTTCCGAGCAGTACTTC
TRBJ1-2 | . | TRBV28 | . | CASKRNYGYTF | TGTGCCAGCAAGAGAAACTATGGCTACACCTTC
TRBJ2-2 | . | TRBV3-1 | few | CASSLGGTGTGELFF | TGTGCCAGCAGCCTTGGAGGGACGGGGACCGGGGAGCTGTTTTTT
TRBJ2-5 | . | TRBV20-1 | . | CSASQSGRQYF | TGCAGTGCTTCTCAAAGCGGGCGTCAGTACTTC
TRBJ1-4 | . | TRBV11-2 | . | CTSSGLGTNPSLHEKLFF | TGTACCAGCAGCGGACTTGGAACTAACCCCTCGCTACATGAAAAACTGTTTTTT
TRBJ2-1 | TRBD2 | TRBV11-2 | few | CASRPGLAGEGGYNEQFF | TGTGCCAGCAGACCTGGACTAGCGGGAGAAGGGGGGTACAATGAGCAGTTCTTC
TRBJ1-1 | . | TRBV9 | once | CASEARTEAFF | TGTGCCAGCGAAGCTCGAACTGAAGCTTTCTTT
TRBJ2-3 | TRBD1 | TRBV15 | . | CATSSRTGEDTDTQYF | TGTGCCACCAGCAGTCGGACAGGGGAGGACACAGATACGCAGTATTTT
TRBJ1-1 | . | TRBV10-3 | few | CAISESGRENTEAFF | TGTGCCATCAGTGAGAGTGGTCGGGAGAACACTGAAGCTTTCTTT
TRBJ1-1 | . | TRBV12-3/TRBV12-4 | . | CASTLQINTEAFF | TGTGCCAGCACCCTACAGATAAACACTGAAGCTTTCTTT
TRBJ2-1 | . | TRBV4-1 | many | CASSQGGPYNEQFF | TGTGCCAGCAGCCAAGGGGGACCATACAATGAGCAGTTCTTC
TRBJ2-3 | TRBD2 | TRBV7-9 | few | CASSLVSLAATDTQYF | TGTGCCAGCAGCTTAGTAAGCCTAGCGGCCACAGATACGCAGTATTTT
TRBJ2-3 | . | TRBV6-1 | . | CASSTAGSSTDAQYF | TGTGCCAGCAGTACAGCGGGCTCTAGCACAGATGCGCAGTATTTT
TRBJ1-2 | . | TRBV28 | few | CASSSNKQGFRGYTF | TGTGCCAGCAGTTCAAATAAGCAGGGGTTTAGGGGCTACACCTTC
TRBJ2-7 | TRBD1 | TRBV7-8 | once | CGSSFPGQGYEQYF | TGTGGCAGCAGCTTTCCGGGACAGGGGTACGAGCAGTACTTC
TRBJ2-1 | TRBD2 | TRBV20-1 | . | CSYRLAVYNEQFF | TGCAGTTACCGACTAGCCGTATACAATGAGCAGTTCTTC
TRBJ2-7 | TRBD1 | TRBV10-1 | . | CASSDHPGQGYEQYF | TGCGCCAGCAGTGACCACCCGGGACAGGGTTACGAGCAGTACTTC
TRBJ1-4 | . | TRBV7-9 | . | CALSRDNEKLFF | TGTGCCCTAAGCAGAGATAACGAAAAACTGTTTTTT
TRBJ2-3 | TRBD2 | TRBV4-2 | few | CASSPYPAGGTADTQYF | TGTGCCAGCAGTCCCTACCCTGCGGGGGGGACGGCAGATACGCAGTATTTT
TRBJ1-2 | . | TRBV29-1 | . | CSVEDAQSDYGYTF | TGCAGCGTTGAAGACGCCCAAAGCGACTATGGCTACACCTTC
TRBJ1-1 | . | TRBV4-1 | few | CASRREEGSDTEAFF | TGCGCCAGCCGCAGGGAAGAGGGTTCGGACACTGAAGCTTTCTTT
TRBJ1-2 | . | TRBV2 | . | CASRPPDVRYYGYTF | TGTGCCAGCAGGCCCCCGGACGTACGGTACTATGGCTACACCTTC
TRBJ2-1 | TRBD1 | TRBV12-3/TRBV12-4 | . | CASSYGQGSPYNEQFF | TGTGCCAGCAGTTACGGACAGGGGTCACCCTACAATGAGCAGTTCTTC
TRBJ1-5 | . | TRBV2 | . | CASSERDGQPQHF | TGTGCCAGCAGTGAAAGAGACGGCCAGCCCCAGCATTTT
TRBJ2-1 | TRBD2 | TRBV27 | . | CASRGGTNTPYNEQFF | TGTGCCAGCAGGGGAGGGACCAATACGCCATACAATGAGCAGTTCTTC
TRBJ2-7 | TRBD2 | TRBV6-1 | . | CASSTFSGGTYEQYF | TGTGCCAGCAGCACGTTTAGCGGGGGGACCTACGAGCAGTACTTC
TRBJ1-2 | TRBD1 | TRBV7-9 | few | CASSIMRDSYGYTF | TGTGCCAGCAGCATTATGAGGGACAGCTATGGCTACACCTTC
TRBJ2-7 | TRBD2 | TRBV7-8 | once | CASSLDTGRASAYEQYF | TGTGCCAGCAGCTTAGACACCGGGAGGGCCAGTGCCTACGAGCAGTACTTC
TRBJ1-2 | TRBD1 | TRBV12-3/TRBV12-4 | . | CASSLADRELSGYTF | TGTGCCAGCAGTTTAGCGGACAGGGAATTGAGTGGCTACACCTTC
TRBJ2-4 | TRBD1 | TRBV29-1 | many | CSVATGVGNIQYF | TGCAGCGTCGCTACAGGGGTTGGAAACATTCAGTACTTC
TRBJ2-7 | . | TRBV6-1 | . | CATRAGSYEQYF | TGTGCCACCAGAGCAGGATCCTACGAGCAGTACTTC
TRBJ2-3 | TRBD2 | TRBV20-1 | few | CSASREIGTDTQYF | TGCAGTGCTTCGCGGGAGATCGGCACAGATACGCAGTATTTT
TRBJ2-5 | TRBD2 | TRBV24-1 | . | CATSDLDSGGPYRQETQYF | TGTGCCACCAGTGATTTGGATAGCGGGGGGCCCTATCGACAAGAGACCCAGTACTTC
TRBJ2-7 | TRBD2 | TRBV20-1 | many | CSAVGGTKSYEQYF | TGCAGTGCTGTCGGCGGGACTAAGTCCTACGAGCAGTACTTC
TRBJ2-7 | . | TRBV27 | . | CASSSNWKRSYEQYF | TGTGCCAGCAGTTCTAATTGGAAGCGCTCCTACGAGCAGTACTTC
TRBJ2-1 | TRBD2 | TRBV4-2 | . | CASSQDASGGSSYNEQFF | TGTGCCAGCAGCCAAGATGCCAGCGGGGGATCCTCCTACAATGAGCAGTTCTTC
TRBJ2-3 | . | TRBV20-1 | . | CSARAPGTGGTDTQYF | TGCAGTGCTAGAGCCCCCGGGACTGGGGGTACAGATACGCAGTATTTT